The 19 T cell receptor beta chains reported below all come from one sample, sequenced in a study of OX40 agonist ivuxolimab in advanced cancers. Sequencing used immunoSEQ multiplex PCR; TCRdb keeps in-frame clones, though not all of them. This sample has approximately 70,000 clones, with 77% found just once. Specimen: CD4+ or CD8+ T cells sorted from blood, collected in a trial of the OX40 agonist ivuxolimab. These receptors were taken from an adult with an advanced solid tumor such as melanoma, head and neck, liver or kidney cancer.

V is TRBV7-2 and J is TRBJ1-5, with D maybe TRBD1 (5 bases). The germline gives CDR1 SGHTA, CDR2 FQGNSA. V was pared by 3 bases and J by 11 bases, with 17 bases between. The CDR3 loop spans 14 amino acids. CDR3 region: CASSLDGQGRAQHF. In DNA, the CDR3 is TGTGCCAGCAGCTTGGACGGGCAGGGTAGGGCCCAGCATTTT. Combining the CDR3 with reference TRBV7-2 and TRBJ1-5 gives the whole variable domain GAGVSQSPSNKVTEKGKDVELRCDPISGHTALYWYRQSLGQGLEFLIYFQGNSAPDKSGLPSDRFSAERTGGSVSTLTIQRTQQEDSAVYLCASSLDGQGRAQHFGDGTRLSIL.

This rearrangement joins TRBV19 to TRBJ2-2; unclear D gene. Germline loops: CDR1 LNHDA, CDR2 SQIVND (reference sequence). Between the trimmed V and J ends, which lost 6 bases and 8 bases, there was a span of 10 bases. The CDR3 is 12 amino acids. DNA for the CDR3: TGTGCCAGTAGCCCCACGAGGGGGGAGCTGTTTTTT. Its protein is CASSPTRGELFF.

The J gene is TRBJ1-3, the V gene TRBV25-1; D is ambiguous. V was pared by 4 bases and J by 0 bases, with 7 bases between. There are 14 residues in the CDR3. Germline lookup yields CDR1 MGHDK and CDR2 SYGVNS. The CDR3 is CASSAGNSGNTIYF. The CDR3 DNA reads TGTGCCAGCAGTGCGGGTAACTCTGGAAACACCATATATTTT.

The rearrangement links TRBV6-6 to TRBJ1-4; 8 nucleotides line up with TRBD1. V gave up 6 bases and J gave up 3 bases; unmatched junction bases: 3. The CDR3 runs 14 residues. Germline lookup yields CDR1 MNHNY and CDR2 SVGAGI (reference sequence). The CDR3 here is CASSQQGANEKLFF. The CDR3 nucleotides read TGTGCCAGCAGCCAACAGGGGGCTAATGAAAAACTGTTTTTT.

This clone was counted a few times. The V and J genes are TRBV30 and TRBJ1-2; 7 bases line up with TRBD1. The CDR3 is 14 amino acids. Germline V gene data show CDR1 as GTSNPN and CDR2 as SVGIG (reference sequence). Losses at the gene ends were 4 bases for V and 2 bases for J; bases not matched to a gene: 7. CDR3 sequence: CAWKTGSRNYGYTF. DNA of the CDR3: TGTGCCTGGAAGACAGGGTCGAGGAACTATGGCTACACCTTC.

The rearrangement links TRBV7-9 to TRBJ2-7; D is uncertain. CDR3 length: 12 residues. Germline-derived CDR1 and CDR2 are SEHNR and FQNEAQ (reference sequence). V lost 4 bases, J lost 0 bases, and 4 bases lay in between. DNA of the CDR3: TGTGCCAGCAGCTCAATCTCCTACGAGCAGTACTTC. The encoded protein is CASSSISYEQYF.

This clone was seen only a few times. The chain couples TRBV28 to TRBJ2-7; D gene uncertain. V was pared by 5 bases and J by 7 bases, with 9 bases between. From germline, CDR1 is MDHEN and CDR2 SYDVKM. The CDR3 loop spans 11 amino acids. Here the CDR3 reads CASSHIAEQYF. In nucleotides, the CDR3 is TGTGCCAGCAGTCATATCGCGGAGCAGTACTTC.

In nucleotides, the CDR3 is TGTGCCAGCAATGGACAAATGAACACTGAAGCTTTCTTT. Amino acid sequence: CASNGQMNTEAFF. The rearrangement links TRBV2 to TRBJ1-1, with D possibly TRBD1 on 5 matching bases. There are 13 residues in the CDR3. Germline assignment: CDR1 SNHLY and CDR2 FYNNEI. The germline V and J ends were trimmed by 7 bases and 0 bases, with 9 bases remaining between them.

The CDR3 protein is CASSSDRGTDTQYF. CDR3 nucleotide sequence: TGTGCCAGCAGTTCGGACAGGGGAACAGATACGCAGTATTTT. The chain recombines TRBV7-9 with TRBJ2-3; 9 bases fit TRBD1. The CDR3 loop spans 14 amino acids. The J segment lost 3 bases and the V segment lost 6 bases, leaving 4 bases of the junction unmatched. Germline V gene data show CDR1 as SEHNR and CDR2 as FQNEAQ (reference sequence). Looking up the rest from reference TRBV7-9 and TRBJ2-3 gives the full variable domain: DTGVSQNPRHKITKRGQNVTFRCDPISEHNRLYWYRQTLGQGPEFLTYFQNEAQLEKSRLLSDRFSAERPKGSFSTLEIQRTEQGDSAMYLCASSSDRGTDTQYFGPGTRLTVL.

This clone showed up many times. The V and J genes are TRBV2 and TRBJ1-2, with TRBD1 matching 7 bases. The CDR3 covers 14 residues. The V and J ends lost 5 bases and 2 bases, in that order; junction bases with no gene match: 5. The germline CDR1 and CDR2 sequences are SNHLY and FYNNEI. Written as DNA, the CDR3 is TGTGCCAGCAGTCTGACAGGGACCAACTATGGCTACACCTTC. Its protein is CASSLTGTNYGYTF.

The genes are TRBV5-4 and TRBJ1-1; a possible D gene is TRBD1 (6 bases). CDR1 SGHNT and CDR2 YYREEE come from the germline V gene (reference sequence). Trimming stripped 1 base from V and 2 bases from J, with 12 bases between. CDR3 length equals 15 residues. CDR3 protein: CASSLFRDTNTEAFF. The CDR3 DNA follows: TGTGCCAGCAGCTTGTTCCGGGACACCAACACTGAAGCTTTCTTT.

The genes are TRBV7-8 and TRBJ1-2; 8 bases line up with TRBD1. V gave up 2 bases and J gave up 6 bases; unmatched junction bases: 11. Germline-derived CDR1 and CDR2 are SGHVS and FQNEAQ. The CDR3 is 16 amino acids. In DNA, the CDR3 is TGTGCCAGCAGCTTAAACCCTAGGACAGGGAGGCATGGCTACACCTTC. Its protein product is CASSLNPRTGRHGYTF. Complete variable domain (other parts from reference TRBV7-8 and TRBJ1-2): GAGVSQSPRYKVAKRGQDVALRCDPISGHVSLFWYQQALGQGPEFLTYFQNEAQLDKSGLPSDRFFAERPEGSVSTLKIQRTQQEDSAVYLCASSLNPRTGRHGYTFGSGTRLTVV.

The chain is built from TRBV6-6 and TRBJ1-1; D uncertain. Germline V gives CDR1 MNHNY, CDR2 SVGAGI (reference sequence). CDR3 size: 13 residues. The V end lost 7 bases, the J end lost 1 base, and 10 bases lay between the germline ends. CDR3 amino acids: CASTREANTEAFF. CDR3 coding DNA: TGTGCCAGCACTCGGGAGGCGAACACTGAAGCTTTCTTT.

This clone was detected once. The gene calls are TRBV30 and TRBJ1-6; D is undetermined. V lost 4 bases to trimming and J lost 10 bases, with 20 bases between them. The CDR3 has 15 amino acids. From germline, CDR1 is GTSNPN and CDR2 SVGIG (reference sequence). DNA of the CDR3: TGTGCCTGGATTCGGGGTCCTGAGGTGGGATCACCCCTCCACTTT. This encodes CAWIRGPEVGSPLHF.

The chain links TRBV30 to TRBJ2-5; possibly TRBD1 for D (6 bases). V was clipped by 5 bases and J by 5 bases, with 12 bases between them. CDR3 length: 12 amino acids. Germline assignment: CDR1 GTSNPN and CDR2 SVGIG (reference sequence). In DNA, the CDR3 is TGTGCCTGGGGTACAGGGTTGGAGACCCAGTACTTC. It is translated as CAWGTGLETQYF.

This rearrangement joins TRBV15 to TRBJ2-1; 11 bases agree with TRBD2. J gave up 7 bases and V 0 bases, and 11 bases lay outside the gene matches. CDR1 and CDR2 (germline): LNHNV, YYDKDF (reference sequence). The CDR3 covers 18 residues. DNA for the CDR3: TGTGCCACCAGCAGAGAGTTTAGGGATAGCGGGAGGGGGAATGAGCAGTTCTTC. Encoded protein: CATSREFRDSGRGNEQFF.

This chain joins TRBV7-8 and TRBJ2-3; possible D gene TRBD1, 5 bases. This CDR3 spans 15 amino acids. The ends were cut back, 2 bases at V and 3 bases at J, with 12 bases in the middle. Looked up from germline, CDR1 is SGHVS and CDR2 is FQNEAQ. This CDR3 is CASSLRSQGTDTQYF. DNA of the CDR3: TGTGCCAGCAGCTTAAGGTCGCAGGGTACAGATACGCAGTATTTT.

This clone is a singleton in its sample. The CDR3 region has the DNA TGTGCCAGTGGGGACACAATCTCCTACGAGCAGTACTTC. Amino acids: CASGDTISYEQYF. J is TRBJ2-7 and V is TRBV19, with D perhaps matching TRBD1 (6 bases). V dropped 8 bases and J dropped 0 bases, with 11 bases sitting between them. The V gene's germline CDR1 is LNHDA and CDR2 SQIVND (reference sequence). CDR3 size: 13 residues.

The chain carries TRBV19 and TRBJ2-1, with D unclear. The CDR3 runs to 15 residues. Trimming removed 3 bases at V and 3 bases at J, with 12 bases between. Germline values: CDR1 LNHDA, CDR2 SQIVND (reference sequence). The CDR3 nucleotides are TGTGCCAGTAGTATGCACTCGCGGAGCTACAATGAGCAGTTCTTC. This codes for CASSMHSRSYNEQFF.